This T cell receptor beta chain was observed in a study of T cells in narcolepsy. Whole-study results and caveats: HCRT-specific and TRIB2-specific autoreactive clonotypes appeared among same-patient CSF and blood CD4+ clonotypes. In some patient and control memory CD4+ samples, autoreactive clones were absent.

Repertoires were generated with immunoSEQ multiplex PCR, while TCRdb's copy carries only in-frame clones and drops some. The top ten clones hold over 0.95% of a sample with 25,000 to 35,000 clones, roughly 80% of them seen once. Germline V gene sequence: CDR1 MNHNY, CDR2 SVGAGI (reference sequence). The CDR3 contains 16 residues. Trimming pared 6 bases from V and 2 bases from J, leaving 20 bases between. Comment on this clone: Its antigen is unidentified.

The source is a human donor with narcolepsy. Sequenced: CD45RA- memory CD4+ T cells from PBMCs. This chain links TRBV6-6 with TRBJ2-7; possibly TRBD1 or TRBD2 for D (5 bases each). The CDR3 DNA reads TGTGCCAGCAGACGAAGAGCCGGGACGCAGGCCTACGAGCAGTACTTC. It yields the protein CASRRRAGTQAYEQYF.